What follows are 24 T cell receptor beta chains derived from one specimen sequenced in a study of cytomegalovirus exposure and HLA in healthy donors. The PCR had 60 Vbeta and 13 Jbeta primers. Data came from immunoSEQ multiplex PCR; TCRdb stores just in-frame clones and leaves some out. The sample records more than 65,000 clones, around three quarters being singletons. Sequenced: PBMCs. The receptors originated from a woman aged 40 to 55 in good health and CMV-seropositive.

In its sample, this clone was seen a few times. V and J are TRBV4-1 and TRBJ1-6; D remains ambiguous. V was pared by 2 bases and J by 6 bases, with 14 bases between. CDR1 is MGHRA and CDR2 is YSYEKL in the germline V gene. This CDR3 is built from 16 residues. CDR3 DNA: TGCGCCAGCAGCCAAACCCCGCAGGTGATTAATTCACCCCTCCACTTT. The encoded protein is CASSQTPQVINSPLHF.

This sequence joins TRBV29-1 and TRBJ2-7; TRBD1 might be the D (5 bases). Trimming cost V 6 bases and J 5 bases, with 20 bases left between them. The CDR3 totals 14 residues. The germline V gene has CDR1 SQVTM and CDR2 ANQGSEA. CDR3 in DNA: TGCAGCGTCGCACAACTCCAGCCAGGGCACGAGCAGTACTTC. It codes for CSVAQLQPGHEQYF.

The chain is built from TRBV30 and TRBJ2-1; 12 bases agree with TRBD2. The V and J ends lost 4 bases and 9 bases, in that order; junction bases with no gene match: 4. CDR3 size: 13 residues. Germline V CDR1 and CDR2: GTSNPN, SVGIG (reference sequence). This CDR3 reads CAWTSGGAREQFF. CDR3 bases: TGTGCCTGGACTAGCGGGGGGGCCCGTGAGCAGTTCTTC.

Here the CDR3 DNA reads TGTGCCAGCAGCGAGGGACTTCAAGATACGCAGTATTTT. It is translated as CASSEGLQDTQYF. The chain links TRBV5-4 to TRBJ2-3; D may be TRBD2 (6 bases). The germline CDR1 and CDR2 sequences are SGHNT and YYREEE (reference sequence). This CDR3 is built from 13 residues. V dropped 4 bases and J dropped 5 bases, with 11 bases sitting between them.

This chain connects TRBV19 to TRBJ2-7, with D tentatively TRBD2 (6 bases). The CDR3 has 14 amino acids. CDR1 is LNHDA and CDR2 is SQIVND in the germline V gene (reference sequence). With 1 base removed from V and 9 bases from J, the gap between germline ends came to 16 bases. The CDR3 sequence is CASSIARGPSVQYF. CDR3 sequence (DNA): TGTGCCAGTAGTATAGCGCGGGGACCATCGGTGCAGTACTTC.

The V call is TRBV30, the J call TRBJ2-6; 9 positions agree with TRBD1. The CDR3 runs 15 residues. Germline V lookup: CDR1 GTSNPN, CDR2 SVGIG (reference sequence). V was clipped by 8 bases and J by 2 bases; unmatched bases: 7. The CDR3 spells CARRDREAGANVLTF. In DNA form, the CDR3 reads TGTGCCCGCCGGGACAGGGAAGCTGGGGCCAACGTCCTGACTTTC.

The chain carries TRBV7-8 and TRBJ2-7; 7 nucleotides agree with TRBD1. The length of the CDR3 is 14 residues. Germline V CDR1 and CDR2: SGHVS, FQNEAQ. V shed 5 bases, J shed 0 bases, and the junction held 4 bases outside the gene matches. This CDR3 reads CASSLGQSSYEQYF. Here the CDR3 DNA reads TGTGCCAGCAGCCTGGGACAGAGCTCCTACGAGCAGTACTTC.

This rearrangement joins TRBV2 to TRBJ1-2; tentatively, D is TRBD1 (6 bases). Germline V CDR1 and CDR2: SNHLY, FYNNEI. V was cut by 7 bases and J by 3 bases, with 21 bases left in between. The CDR3 length is 16 residues. DNA for the CDR3: TGTGCCAGCACTATTACCGGGGCTACAGGGCACTATGGCTACACCTTC. This codes for CASTITGATGHYGYTF.

With regard to this clone: This CDR3 is also generated by other DNA sequences in the sample. V and J are TRBV6-5 and TRBJ1-1, with 7 positions matching TRBD1. The CDR3 spans 14 residues. J was trimmed by 0 bases and V by 6 bases; bases with no gene match: 4. Germline V lookup: CDR1 MNHEY, CDR2 SVGAGI. CDR3 protein: CASSRDSLNTEAFF. In DNA, the CDR3 is TGTGCCAGCAGCAGGGACAGCTTGAACACTGAAGCTTTCTTT.

Only one count was recorded for this clone. The V and J genes are TRBV28 and TRBJ2-7; the match to TRBD1 covers 7 bases. The trim removed 7 bases at V and 2 bases at J, leaving 8 bases unmatched. The CDR3 runs to 14 residues. The germline CDR1 and CDR2 sequences are MDHEN and SYDVKM. The CDR3 DNA sequence: TGTGCCAGCACCCACGACAGGGCCCCCTACGAGCAGTACTTC. Amino acids: CASTHDRAPYEQYF. The full variable domain, with the rest looked up from reference TRBV28 and TRBJ2-7, is DVKVTQSSRYLVKRTGEKVFLECVQDMDHENMFWYRQDPGLGLRLIYFSYDVKMKEKGDIPEGYSVSREKKERFSLILESASTNQTSMYLCASTHDRAPYEQYFGPGTRLTVT.

V gene TRBV5-6 combines with J gene TRBJ1-1, with TRBD1 as a possible D gene (6 bases). This CDR3 is 13 amino acids long. Germline lookup yields CDR1 SGHDT and CDR2 YYEEEE. The V end was cut by 3 bases, the J end by 6 bases, with 12 bases between. Here the CDR3 DNA reads TGTGCCAGCAGCTCGGACAGACACTCTGAAGCTTTCTTT. Protein sequence: CASSSDRHSEAFF. Full variable domain (outside the CDR3, taken from reference TRBV5-6 and TRBJ1-1): DAGVTQSPTHLIKTRGQQVTLRCSPKSGHDTVSWYQQALGQGPQFIFQYYEEEERQRGNFPDRFSGHQFPNYSSELNVNALLLGDSALYLCASSSDRHSEAFFGQGTRLTVV.

The CDR3 DNA reads as TGTGCCAGCAGCGAGTCGGGTAGATCCTACAATGAGCAGTTCTTC. Translating gives CASSESGRSYNEQFF. The chain links TRBV7-2 to TRBJ2-1; D uncertain. The germline CDR1 and CDR2 sequences are SGHTA and FQGNSA. V gave up 5 bases and J gave up 1 base, with 12 bases separating them. The CDR3 is made up of 15 amino acids. The full variable domain, with the rest looked up from reference TRBV7-2 and TRBJ2-1, is GAGVSQSPSNKVTEKGKDVELRCDPISGHTALYWYRQSLGQGLEFLIYFQGNSAPDKSGLPSDRFSAERTGGSVSTLTIQRTQQEDSAVYLCASSESGRSYNEQFFGPGTRLTVL.

The chain recombines TRBV28 with TRBJ2-1, with D tentatively TRBD2 (5 bases). Germline CDR1 MDHEN, CDR2 SYDVKM. Trimming stripped 5 bases from V and 13 bases from J, with 15 bases between. This CDR3 contains 12 residues. The CDR3 loop reads CASSTLALTQFF. The CDR3 region has the DNA TGTGCCAGCAGTACCCTAGCCCTAACCCAGTTCTTC.

The gene calls are TRBV5-1 and TRBJ2-7, with 8 bases lining up with TRBD1. There are 12 residues in the CDR3. V lost 5 bases to trimming and J lost 6 bases; unmatched junction nucleotides: 4. Per germline, CDR1 SGHRS and CDR2 YFSETQ. CDR3 sequence (DNA): TGCGCCAGCAGGGCCACAGGGGGCGAGCAGTACTTC. Its protein product is CASRATGGEQYF.

In its sample, this clone was seen once. This rearrangement joins TRBV7-9 to TRBJ1-4; possible D gene TRBD1, 6 bases. The CDR3 totals 17 residues. The V end lost 5 bases, the J end lost 5 bases, and 21 bases lay between the germline ends. The germline gives CDR1 SEHNR, CDR2 FQNEAQ (reference sequence). The CDR3 is CASSKDRSINANEKLFF. The CDR3 nucleotides are TGTGCCAGCAGCAAGGACAGAAGCATCAACGCCAATGAAAAACTGTTTTTT.

The gene calls are TRBV29-1 and TRBJ2-1, with TRBD2 matching 7 bases. Germline V lookup: CDR1 SQVTM, CDR2 ANQGSEA. The V gene end was trimmed by 0 bases and the J gene end by 9 bases; junction bases not matched to a gene: 8. This CDR3 region has 14 residues. CDR3 amino acids: CSVEDWGGLAEQFF. In DNA form, the CDR3 reads TGCAGCGTTGAAGATTGGGGGGGGTTGGCTGAGCAGTTCTTC.

The V and J genes are TRBV7-9 and TRBJ1-2; possible D gene TRBD1, 6 bases. The CDR3 runs to 16 residues. The germline gives CDR1 SEHNR, CDR2 FQNEAQ (reference sequence). V was trimmed by 4 bases and J by 0 bases, leaving 15 bases between them. The CDR3 is CASSSGQNIPNYGYTF. The CDR3 DNA reads TGTGCCAGCAGCTCCGGACAGAATATCCCTAACTATGGCTACACCTTC.

This chain connects TRBV15 to TRBJ1-2, with 7 bases identical to TRBD1. In germline, CDR1 is LNHNV, CDR2 YYDKDF (reference sequence). The CDR3 runs to 13 residues. Trimming at V came to 0 bases and at J to 12 bases, leaving 7 bases not matched to a gene. The CDR3 nucleotides are TGTGCCACCAGCAGAGATTCCAGGGGGTCGAACACCTTC. Its protein is CATSRDSRGSNTF.

The chain recombines TRBV6-5 with TRBJ2-7, with 7 nucleotides matching TRBD2. The CDR3 is 15 residues long. In germline, CDR1 is MNHEY, CDR2 SVGAGI. J lost 6 bases, V lost 4 bases, and 12 bases had no gene match. The CDR3 DNA is TGTGCCAGCAGTTTCTTATCCGGGACTATTAGCGAGCAGTACTTC. Protein: CASSFLSGTISEQYF.

This clone was observed a few times. The genes are TRBV19 and TRBJ2-1; D remains ambiguous. Germline CDR1 LNHDA, CDR2 SQIVND (reference sequence). This CDR3 has 13 residues. Trimming removed 1 base at V and 4 bases at J, with 5 bases between. As DNA, the CDR3 is TGTGCCAGTAGTATAGGTAATTACAATGAGCAGTTCTTC. This translates into CASSIGNYNEQFF. Variable domain in full (rest from reference TRBV19 and TRBJ2-1): DGGITQSPKYLFRKEGQNVTLSCEQNLNHDAMYWYRQDPGQGLRLIYYSQIVNDFQKGDIAEGYSVSREKKESFPLTVTSAQKNPTAFYLCASSIGNYNEQFFGPGTRLTVL.

The V call is TRBV9, the J call TRBJ1-2, with 8 bases aligning to TRBD1. Germline CDR1 SGDLS, CDR2 YYNGEE. V lost 3 bases and J lost 2; bases outside the gene matches: 9. This CDR3 spans 16 amino acids. The CDR3 loop is CASSAQTGVANYGYTF. In DNA, the CDR3 is TGTGCCAGCAGCGCCCAGACAGGGGTTGCAAACTATGGCTACACCTTC.

This clone was detected only a few times. The genes are TRBV30 and TRBJ2-7; TRBD2 matches 10 bases. J gave up 2 bases and V 3 bases, and 7 bases lay outside the gene matches. The CDR3 length is 15 residues. CDR1 is GTSNPN and CDR2 is SVGIG in the germline V gene (reference sequence). CDR3 sequence (DNA): TGTGCCTGGAGCCCGGGACTAGCGAGAACCTACGAGCAGTACTTC. Residues: CAWSPGLARTYEQYF. Full variable domain (missing parts from reference TRBV30 and TRBJ2-7): SQTIHQWPATLVQPVGSPLSLECTVEGTSNPNLYWYRQAAGRGLQLLFYSVGIGQISSEVPQNLSASRPQDRQFILSSKKLLLSDSGFYLCAWSPGLARTYEQYFGPGTRLTVT.

This chain connects TRBV2 to TRBJ2-7, with TRBD2 identical over 7 bases. Germline V gene data show CDR1 as SNHLY and CDR2 as FYNNEI. J gave up 1 base and V 6 bases, and 9 bases lay outside the gene matches. The CDR3 length is 15 residues. CDR3 sequence reads: CASSPRSSGSYEQYF. CDR3 nucleotide sequence: TGTGCCAGCAGCCCTAGGTCTAGCGGATCCTACGAGCAGTACTTC.

This chain joins TRBV5-1 and TRBJ2-5, with 11 bases identical to TRBD2. Per germline, CDR1 SGHRS and CDR2 YFSETQ. CDR3 size: 17 residues. V was pared by 4 bases and J by 5 bases, with 13 bases of the junction left unmatched. The CDR3 nucleotides are TGCGCCAGCAGCGTGACTAGCGGGGCCGCTCCCGGCGAGACCCAGTACTTC. Amino acid sequence: CASSVTSGAAPGETQYF.